This TCR beta chain appears in the sequencing data of a study of T cell repertoires in cytomegalovirus infection. Study details: CMV infection plus the matching HLA type was flagged by public TCR beta signatures.

TCRdb passed the reads through MiXCR, listing each CDR3 protein once. In the table there are hundreds of thousands of distinct CDR3 sequences, under 20% of which are singletons. Study-level results: What dominated the ex vivo response were HLA-C-restricted CMV-specific TCR beta clonotypes. Pooled public TCR beta family frequency picked out CMV carriers with the relevant HLA.

The length of the CDR3 is 13 residues. Trimming stripped 7 bases from V and 4 bases from J, with 10 bases between. Concerning this clonotype itself: Antigen specificity is unknown.

The V call is TRBV23-1, the J call TRBJ2-2; the D is unclear. TRBV23-1 is marked as an open reading frame, function uncertain. This TCR derives from a human donor in good health (CMV status not recorded). Some clones in this sample may be carry-over from other donors' samples. The sequenced material came from PBMCs. The CDR3 bases are TGCGCCAGCACTTTACGGGCCACCGGGGAGCTGTTTTTT. Encoded protein: CASTLRATGELFF.